This record looks at one TCR beta chain sequence and its context. The data originate from a study of blood T cell repertoires in COVID-19. The germline gives CDR1 LGHNA, CDR2 YNFKEQ. Losses at the gene ends were 0 bases for V and 4 bases for J; bases not matched to a gene: 5. This CDR3 has 15 residues. The Seattle patients joined while their infection was active and were tracked longitudinally afterward. Produced via immunoSEQ multiplex PCR; TCRdb's table is partial and in-frame only. The sample includes 250,000 to 400,000 clones, around 88% seen only once; the top ten take 1.5% to 2%. The specimen sequenced was peripheral blood. The clonotype originates from a woman in her 30s with COVID-19, enrolled during active disease. The rearrangement links TRBV4-2 to TRBJ2-5; 7 bases are a match to TRBD2. Here the CDR3 DNA reads TGTGCCAGCAGCCAAGAGGGAGGGTCAAGAGAGACCCAGTACTTC. This gives the protein CASSQEGGSRETQYF.